The 6 T cell receptor beta chains reported below all come from one sample, sequenced in a study of T cells in localized non-small cell lung cancer. Profiling relied on immunoSEQ multiplex PCR, and the TCRdb table lists in-frame clones only, not all of them. There are around 130,000 clones in the sample; more than 80% occur only once, and around 1.7% lies in the top ten. The sample consisted of peripheral blood, taken before any cancer treatment. These receptors originate from a female donor at least 60 years old with stage I lung adenocarcinoma.

This clone has more than one count but fewer than ten. V is TRBV30 and J is TRBJ1-5; D is unclear. V was clipped by 0 bases and J by 7 bases, with 10 bases between them. This CDR3 comprises 13 residues. CDR1 GTSNPN and CDR2 SVGIG come from the germline V gene (reference sequence). The CDR3 sequence is CAWSVGVNQPQHF. DNA of the CDR3: TGTGCCTGGAGTGTTGGGGTTAACCAGCCCCAGCATTTT.

The chain is built from TRBV29-1 and TRBJ2-1; the D gene is possibly TRBD1 (5 bases). The V gene's germline CDR1 is SQVTM and CDR2 ANQGSEA. The CDR3 is made up of 13 amino acids. Trimming shortened V by 5 bases and J by 0 bases, and 8 bases separated the two germline ends. CDR3 DNA sequence: TGCAGCGTTAGACAGAACTCCTACAATGAGCAGTTCTTC. Residues: CSVRQNSYNEQFF.

The rearrangement links TRBV7-9 to TRBJ1-1; the D is unclear. The CDR3 contains 13 residues. The ends were cut back, 3 bases at V and 0 bases at J, with 5 bases in the middle. Per the germline V gene, CDR1 is SEHNR and CDR2 is FQNEAQ (reference sequence). CDR3 DNA: TGTGCCAGCAGCTTCGGGATGAACACTGAAGCTTTCTTT. As protein: CASSFGMNTEAFF.

For this clone: This sample includes further DNA sequences coding for the same CDR3. The chain joins TRBV19 to TRBJ2-7, with TRBD1 matching over 7 bases. The CDR3 is 13 residues long. Germline CDR1 LNHDA, CDR2 SQIVND (reference sequence). J was trimmed by 4 bases and V by 4 bases; bases with no gene match: 4. CDR3 residues: CASSTGTEYEQYF. The CDR3 DNA reads TGTGCCAGTAGTACCGGGACAGAATACGAGCAGTACTTC.

The CDR3 DNA is TGTGCCAGCAGCCCCGATCCGGGACTAGCGACAGATACGCAGTATTTT. Residues: CASSPDPGLATDTQYF. The V gene is TRBV5-6, the J gene TRBJ2-3, with 10 bases aligning to TRBD2. The germline CDR1 and CDR2 sequences are SGHDT and YYEEEE. CDR3 length: 16 amino acids. V shed 4 bases, J shed 3 bases, and the junction held 8 bases outside the gene matches.

The J gene is TRBJ2-5, the V gene TRBV10-1, with a weak D call TRBD1 (5 bases). Germline V gives CDR1 WNHNN, CDR2 SYGVQD (reference sequence). The CDR3 length is 15 residues. V lost 10 bases, J lost 7 bases, and 25 bases lay in between. The CDR3 DNA sequence: TGCGCCATACCAAACAGGTTTCCTTTTTTTTGGACCCAGTACTTC. It specifies CAIPNRFPFFWTQYF.